What follows describes a single T cell receptor (beta chain). Its specific antigen is unknown. Base qualities were left out, and no much larger clone turns up one base away. The immunoSEQ Assay was the method used to sequence TCRbeta CDR3 regions. After extraction, genomic DNA underwent amplification by bias-controlled multiplex PCR, followed by high-throughput sequencing. Per the original workflow: Collapsing and filtering of sequences were performed to quantify the absolute abundance of each unique TCRbeta CDR3 region. T cell fraction was estimated by normalization of TCRbeta template counts to usable DNA, with usable DNA being measured through amplification of reference genes present in all nucleated cells. Repertoire TCRs were annotated as SARS-CoV-2-specific when V gene, CDR3 amino acid sequence and J gene were exactly matched to a known reactive TCR set. MIRA supplied the reference SARS-CoV-2 TCR set, which was filtered for enrichment in COVID-19-positive ImmuneCODE repertoires so that public or cross-reactive TCRs were removed. Using the MIRA antigens, annotated TCRs were further analysed by specific ORF or by position within an ORF. Depth was the summed frequency of annotated unique rearrangements, while breadth was defined as annotated unique rearrangements over total unique productive rearrangements. Two-sided Wilcoxon rank-sum tests were used to compare TCR breadth between groups. TCRdb obtained this table from immuneACCESS and retained in-frame rearrangements with V and J assigned. These tables miss some clones; where compared with another copy, unresolved V genes account for less than half of the shortfall, and the remainder is unexplained. The DNA gave D and trimming, while V, J and clone size come from that table. The sample data list hundreds of thousands of clones, and around 90% of these were observed just once. The ten most abundant clones make up roughly 1.5% of the sample.

The data derive from a study of Ad26.COV2.S vaccination and SARS-CoV-2 variants (dated by TCRdb to about 2021). With respect to the entire study: Donors in the vaccine arm were drawn from COV1001, a multicentre, randomized, double-blind, placebo-controlled phase I-IIa trial testing Ad26.COV2.S in healthy adults. Investigators remained blinded to trial group allocation during experiments and outcome assessment. Ad26.COV2.S was administered intramuscularly at 5 x 10^10 or 1 x 10^11 viral particles, either as a single shot or as two shots given 56 days apart. TCRbeta repertoire sequencing served as the tool for gauging how specific and how broad the SARS-CoV-2-reactive T cell receptors were following Ad26.COV2.S vaccination. A total of roughly 30 samples were included in the TCR-sequenced set, comprising around 19 Ad26.COV2.S vaccine recipients, 5 placebo recipients and 8 SARS-CoV-2 convalescent individuals. Participants in the trial were split at random into five groups of five each, receiving low-dose or high-dose Ad26.COV2.S once or twice, or else placebo on both occasions.

Cut back by 0 bases and 5 bases, the V and J ends lie 11 bases apart. Reading from cysteine to phenylalanine, the CDR3 counts 15 amino acids. The sequence is cut down to CDR3 DNA, 45 bases in frame from base 1. CDR1 and CDR2 are read off the germline V gene as SGDLS and YYNGEE. Here is what the overall study found, with its caveats: Vaccine and placebo recipients had comparable non-spike TCR breadth, which fits with the vaccine containing only spike. The authors noted that the TCR breadth and depth analyses may have underestimated total T cell responses. The study was not powered for comparison of responses between vaccine doses or regimens. Substantial breadth of spike-specific CD8+ and CD4+ T cell responses was reported after vaccination. Higher spike-specific TCR breadth was observed in Ad26.COV2.S recipients than in placebo recipients (P = 0.0014).

The treatment or condition label of this sample denotes: around 19 received Ad26.COV2.S at low or high dose, single or two shots; five or six received placebo; per-sample allocation not given. Repertoires of vaccine and placebo recipients were sequenced from samples collected on day 63 after the first injection. Cohort 1b enrolled some 25 adults aged 18-55 years at a single site in Boston, USA, between 29 July and 7 August 2020. Ad26.COV2.S was a replication-incompetent adenovirus type 26 vector expressing a prefusion-stabilized SARS-CoV-2 spike protein from the original Wuhan strain. Material: peripheral blood, obtained in a trial of Ad26.COV2.S vaccine versus placebo. The receptor's source is a person between 18 and 65 years old who received the Ad26.COV2.S COVID-19 vaccine or a placebo. The sequence links TRBV9 to TRBJ1-4; TRBD1 is a possible D gene, resting on 6 matching bases. Read as DNA, the sequence is TGTGCCAGCAGCGTAGCCGGGGGCCTGAATGAAAAACTGTTTTTT. This yields the protein CASSVAGGLNEKLFF.